Listed below are T cell receptor beta chains from one sample, sequenced in a study of T cell changes during pregnancy in multiple sclerosis. Assay: immunoSEQ multiplex PCR; the TCRdb copy retains only in-frame clones and omits some. Seen here are 40,000 to 60,000 clones, approximately 94% observed once, and the top ten hold approximately 0.31%. The sample consisted of CD4+ T cells from peripheral blood mononuclear cells, taken in the third trimester of pregnancy. The source is a female donor with multiple sclerosis, enrolled in a pregnancy study. Both conserved end residues are part of each CDR3. The D gene is left open where the match is weak. Clone size is stated in some rows and not others, as once, few, many or a class when expanded.

J | D | size | V | CDR3 | DNA
TRBJ1-3 | TRBD1 | NA | TRBV6-6 | CASSYAGTDGNTIYF | TGTGCCAGCAGTTACGCCGGGACAGACGGAAACACCATATATTTT
TRBJ1-5 | NA | NA | TRBV19 | CASSLPGGTTNNQPQHF | TGTGCCAGTAGCCTTCCCGGGGGGACAACTAATAATCAGCCCCAGCATTTT
TRBJ2-7 | NA | NA | TRBV19 | CASSIARGEQYF | TGTGCCAGTAGTATCGCTCGCGGAGAGCAGTACTTC
TRBJ2-3 | TRBD2 | NA | TRBV5-4 | CASSLRGFSTDTQYF | TGTGCCAGCAGTTTGCGGGGGTTTAGCACAGATACGCAGTATTTT
TRBJ2-7 | TRBD1 | NA | TRBV28 | CASSRQGAYEQYF | TGTGCCAGCAGCAGACAGGGGGCCTACGAGCAGTACTTC
TRBJ2-5 | TRBD1 | NA | TRBV19 | CASSPGTGGQETQYF | TGTGCCAGTAGTCCGGGGACAGGGGGCCAAGAGACCCAGTACTTC
TRBJ2-1 | TRBD2 | NA | TRBV6-5 | CASSGTSGSGEQFF | TGTGCCAGCAGCGGGACTAGCGGGAGTGGTGAGCAGTTCTTC
TRBJ1-2 | TRBD1 | NA | TRBV5-1 | CASSLGQGNYGYTF | TGCGCCAGCAGCTTGGGACAGGGCAACTATGGCTACACCTTC
TRBJ2-7 | TRBD2 | NA | TRBV6-6 | CASSSERERSYEQYF | TGTGCCAGCAGTTCCGAGCGGGAGCGATCCTACGAGCAGTACTTC
TRBJ2-1 | NA | NA | TRBV11-2 | CASSLRTGYNEQFF | TGTGCCAGCAGCCTCAGGACTGGGTACAATGAGCAGTTCTTC
TRBJ2-2 | NA | NA | TRBV9 | CASSLLPGNTGELFF | TGTGCCAGCAGCCTTCTACCAGGGAACACCGGGGAGCTGTTTTTT
TRBJ2-3 | TRBD2 | NA | TRBV19 | CASSISSGRQYF | TGTGCCAGTAGTATCAGTAGCGGGAGGCAGTATTTT
TRBJ2-7 | NA | once | TRBV5-1 | CASILKGLHYEQYF | TGCGCCAGCATCCTAAAGGGGTTGCACTACGAGCAGTACTTC
TRBJ2-6 | NA | NA | TRBV27 | CASKLSGANVLTF | TGTGCCAGCAAACTCTCTGGGGCCAACGTCCTGACTTTC
TRBJ2-2 | TRBD2 | NA | TRBV27 | CASSPILAGGTGELFF | TGTGCCAGCAGTCCAATTCTAGCGGGGGGCACCGGGGAGCTGTTTTTT
TRBJ1-6 | NA | NA | TRBV15 | CATSRDRDSYNSPLHF | TGTGCCACCAGCAGAGACCGGGACTCCTATAATTCACCCCTCCACTTT
TRBJ1-3 | NA | NA | TRBV18 | CASSPRASTNSGNTIYF | TGTGCCAGCTCACCACGGGCGTCAACCAACTCTGGAAACACCATATATTTT
TRBJ1-2 | NA | NA | TRBV18 | CASSLTASLNYGYTF | TGTGCCAGCTCACTCACCGCGTCCCTCAACTATGGCTACACCTTC
TRBJ1-1 | NA | NA | TRBV6-1 | CASSEDRWTEAFF | TGTGCCAGCAGTGAAGACAGGTGGACTGAAGCTTTCTTT
TRBJ1-6 | NA | medium-sized | TRBV27 | CASSLTADNSPLHF | TGTGCCAGCAGTTTAACGGCGGATAATTCACCCCTCCACTTT
TRBJ2-1 | TRBD2 | NA | TRBV4-3 | CASSQEPSGGVGKNNEQFF | TGCGCCAGCAGCCAAGAGCCCAGCGGGGGCGTCGGTAAAAACAATGAGCAGTTCTTC
TRBJ2-7 | NA | NA | TRBV4-1 | CASSQSPAARGGYEQYF | TGCGCCAGCAGCCAAAGTCCCGCAGCCCGAGGGGGTTACGAGCAGTACTTC
TRBJ1-1 | TRBD1 | NA | TRBV27 | CASSLDPGGSKIAEAFF | TGTGCCAGCAGTTTAGACCCAGGGGGTAGTAAGATCGCTGAAGCTTTCTTT
TRBJ2-1 | TRBD2 | NA | TRBV19 | CASKRGGLSYNEQFF | TGTGCCAGTAAGCGGGGGGGCCTTTCTTACAATGAGCAGTTCTTC
TRBJ2-4 | TRBD2 | NA | TRBV4-1 | CASSLGLAGVGGIQYF | TGCGCCAGCAGCTTGGGACTAGCGGGAGTGGGGGGCATTCAGTACTTC
TRBJ1-2 | TRBD1 | NA | TRBV28 | CASRGQGNLGSYGYTF | TGTGCCAGCAGGGGACAGGGCAACTTGGGCTCTTATGGCTACACCTTC
TRBJ2-2 | TRBD2 | NA | TRBV7-2 | CASSLTGRGNTGELFF | TGTGCCAGCAGCTTAACCGGGAGGGGGAACACCGGGGAGCTGTTTTTT
TRBJ1-2 | TRBD1 | NA | TRBV19 | CASKVTRGRSFGYTF | TGTGCCAGTAAGGTTACGAGGGGGCGCTCGTTTGGCTACACCTTC
TRBJ2-1 | NA | NA | TRBV28 | CASSLLGSPYNEQFF | TGTGCCAGCAGTTTATTAGGTAGCCCCTACAATGAGCAGTTCTTC
TRBJ2-3 | TRBD2 | NA | TRBV18 | CASSPLAGGSTDTQYF | TGTGCCAGCTCACCACTAGCGGGAGGAAGCACAGATACGCAGTATTTT
TRBJ2-7 | NA | NA | TRBV28 | CASSLGGNYEQYF | TGTGCCAGCAGTTTAGGCGGTAATTACGAGCAGTACTTC
TRBJ2-7 | NA | NA | TRBV7-2 | CASSLFPRGSSLLYEQYF | TGTGCCAGCAGCTTATTCCCCAGGGGATCGTCTCTTTTATACGAGCAGTACTTC
TRBJ2-3 | NA | few | TRBV4-1 | CASSQSDWPDTQYF | TGCGCCAGCAGCCAATCCGACTGGCCAGATACGCAGTATTTT
TRBJ1-4 | NA | NA | TRBV7-9 | CASSPWGATNEKLFF | TGTGCCAGCAGCCCATGGGGGGCAACTAATGAAAAACTGTTTTTT
TRBJ2-3 | NA | NA | TRBV5-1 | CASSFRGTRAGSTDTQYF | TGCGCCAGCAGCTTCCGGGGGACTCGAGCTGGGAGCACAGATACGCAGTATTTT
TRBJ1-2 | TRBD1 | NA | TRBV28 | CASTLRQGDRYGYTF | TGTGCCAGCACCCTCCGACAGGGAGATCGCTATGGCTACACCTTC
TRBJ2-4 | NA | NA | TRBV21-1 | CASSLIAGNKNIQYF | TGTGCCAGCAGCCTGATAGCGGGAAACAAAAACATTCAGTACTTC
TRBJ2-3 | NA | NA | TRBV10-3 | CAISDGPRGTDTQYF | TGTGCCATCAGTGATGGGCCTCGAGGCACAGATACGCAGTATTTT
TRBJ1-1 | NA | NA | TRBV28 | CASSPRDWNRNTEAFF | TGTGCCAGCAGCCCCCGGGACTGGAATAGAAACACTGAAGCTTTCTTT
TRBJ1-6 | TRBD1 | NA | TRBV6-5 | CASSRGQRNNSPLHF | TGTGCCAGCAGTCGGGGACAGAGAAATAATTCACCCCTCCACTTT
TRBJ1-2 | NA | NA | TRBV28 | CASSFSGNDGYTF | TGTGCCAGCAGTTTTTCAGGGAACGATGGCTACACCTTC
TRBJ2-5 | NA | NA | TRBV6-5 | CASKGVGSLETQYF | TGTGCCAGCAAGGGGGTTGGGTCTTTAGAGACCCAGTACTTC
TRBJ1-2 | TRBD1 | NA | TRBV5-4 | CASSLAGTGAIEGYTF | TGTGCCAGCAGCTTGGCCGGGACAGGGGCTATAGAGGGCTACACCTTC
TRBJ2-7 | TRBD1 | NA | TRBV4-3 | CASSQGQGAYEQYF | TGCGCCAGCAGCCAAGGACAGGGGGCCTACGAGCAGTACTTC
TRBJ2-2 | NA | NA | TRBV28 | CASRRQAGKLFF | TGTGCCAGCAGGAGACAGGCTGGGAAGCTGTTTTTT
TRBJ2-3 | NA | once | TRBV29-1 | CSVSGADTQYF | TGCAGCGTTTCAGGGGCAGATACGCAGTATTTT
TRBJ1-4 | NA | NA | TRBV4-3 | CASLGEVRDEKLFF | TGCGCCAGCCTAGGGGAGGTACGGGACGAAAAACTGTTTTTT
TRBJ1-6 | TRBD1 | NA | TRBV7-3 | CASSSQGARSPLHF | TGTGCCAGCAGCTCACAGGGGGCGCGTTCACCCCTCCACTTT
TRBJ1-1 | NA | NA | TRBV11-3 | CASSLWGPNTEAFF | TGTGCCAGCAGCTTATGGGGGCCAAACACTGAAGCTTTCTTT
TRBJ2-2 | TRBD2 | NA | TRBV19 | CASSITSGSGTGELFF | TGTGCCAGTAGTATAACTAGCGGGAGTGGCACCGGGGAGCTGTTTTTT
TRBJ2-3 | TRBD2 | NA | TRBV18 | CASSARLAPDTQYF | TGTGCCAGCTCAGCTCGACTAGCCCCAGATACGCAGTATTTT
TRBJ2-3 | TRBD2 | NA | TRBV9 | CASSPRLAGDKGDTQYF | TGTGCCAGCAGCCCGCGACTAGCGGGAGATAAGGGAGATACGCAGTATTTT
TRBJ1-5 | NA | NA | TRBV4-1 | CASSSEAGSQPQHF | TGCGCCAGCAGCTCGGAAGCGGGCAGTCAGCCCCAGCATTTT
TRBJ1-2 | TRBD1 | NA | TRBV11-2 | CASSSGRGQGYGYTF | TGTGCCAGCAGCTCGGGTAGGGGACAGGGGTATGGCTACACCTTC
TRBJ2-1 | NA | NA | TRBV5-4 | CASSLFAGEQFF | TGTGCCAGCAGCTTGTTCGCGGGGGAGCAGTTCTTC
TRBJ2-1 | TRBD2 | NA | TRBV30 | CAWSSHRGGGRYNEQFF | TGTGCCTGGAGTTCTCACCGAGGAGGCGGGAGGTACAATGAGCAGTTCTTC
TRBJ2-5 | TRBD2 | once | TRBV27 | CASSLSLAGGQETQYF | TGTGCCAGCAGTTTATCGCTAGCGGGGGGTCAAGAGACCCAGTACTTC
TRBJ2-1 | TRBD2 | NA | TRBV10-3 | CAISGLAGGYNEQFF | TGTGCCATCAGCGGACTAGCGGGAGGGTACAATGAGCAGTTCTTC
TRBJ2-3 | TRBD2 | NA | TRBV27 | CASSFPSGGDNTQYF | TGTGCCAGCAGTTTCCCTAGCGGGGGGGATAATACGCAGTATTTT
TRBJ1-2 | NA | many | TRBV23-1 | CASSLGQSYGYTF | TGCGCCAGCAGTCTCGGACAGAGCTATGGCTACACCTTC